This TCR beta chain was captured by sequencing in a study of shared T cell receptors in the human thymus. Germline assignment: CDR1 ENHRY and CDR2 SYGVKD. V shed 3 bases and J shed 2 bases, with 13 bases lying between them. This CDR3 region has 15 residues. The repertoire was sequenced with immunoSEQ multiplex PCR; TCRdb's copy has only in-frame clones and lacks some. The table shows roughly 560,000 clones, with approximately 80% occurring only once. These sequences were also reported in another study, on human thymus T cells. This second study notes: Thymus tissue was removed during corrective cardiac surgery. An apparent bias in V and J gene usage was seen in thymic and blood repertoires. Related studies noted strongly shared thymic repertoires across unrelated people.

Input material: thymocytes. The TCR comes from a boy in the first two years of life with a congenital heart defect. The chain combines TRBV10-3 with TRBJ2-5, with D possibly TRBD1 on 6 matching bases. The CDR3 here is CAISEWTVSQETQYF. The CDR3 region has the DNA TGTGCCATCAGTGAATGGACAGTATCTCAAGAGACCCAGTACTTC.